These T cell receptor beta chains were read from a single sample in a study of shared clonotypes between healthy human individuals. Sequenced by immunoSEQ multiplex PCR; TCRdb stores in-frame clones only, minus some. Among over 2 million clones listed, roughly 96% were seen once. What was sequenced was naive CD4+ T cells sorted from blood. Receptors originate from a man younger than 35 in good health. CDR3s include the opening cysteine and the closing phenylalanine or tryptophan. Each record gives: D gene, CDR3 length, V gene, J gene, clone size, CDR3 protein, CDR3 DNA. The D gene is left open where the match is weak. Clone size is shown for a subset of rows, as once, few, many or a class of expanded clone.

d_call: NA; cdr3_length: 13; v_call: TRBV6-6; j_call: TRBJ1-1; clone_size: NA; cdr3_aa: CASSKVTNTEAFF; cdr3_nt: TGTGCCAGCAGTAAGGTCACGAACACTGAAGCTTTCTTT
d_call: NA; cdr3_length: 14; v_call: TRBV11-2; j_call: TRBJ1-3; clone_size: NA; cdr3_aa: CASRVTSSGNTIYF; cdr3_nt: TGTGCCAGCAGAGTGACGTCCTCTGGAAACACCATATATTTT
d_call: NA; cdr3_length: 12; v_call: TRBV18; j_call: TRBJ1-6; clone_size: NA; cdr3_aa: CASSPEDSPLHF; cdr3_nt: TGTGCCAGCTCACCGGAGGACTCACCCCTCCACTTT
d_call: TRBD1; cdr3_length: 13; v_call: TRBV6-6; j_call: TRBJ1-2; clone_size: many; cdr3_aa: CASRLGTGVGYTF; cdr3_nt: TGTGCCAGCAGGCTTGGGACAGGTGTTGGCTACACCTTC
d_call: NA; cdr3_length: 13; v_call: TRBV29-1; j_call: TRBJ1-2; clone_size: NA; cdr3_aa: CSVGSQGLYGYTF; cdr3_nt: TGCAGCGTGGGGTCCCAGGGGCTCTATGGCTACACCTTC
d_call: NA; cdr3_length: 12; v_call: TRBV7-6; j_call: TRBJ1-5; clone_size: NA; cdr3_aa: CASSLPNRPQHF; cdr3_nt: TGTGCCAGCAGCTTACCCAATCGGCCCCAGCATTTT
d_call: TRBD1; cdr3_length: 15; v_call: TRBV6-1; j_call: TRBJ1-4; clone_size: NA; cdr3_aa: CASRDRGQGNEKLFF; cdr3_nt: TGTGCCAGCAGAGACCGGGGACAGGGGAATGAAAAACTGTTTTTT
d_call: TRBD1; cdr3_length: 16; v_call: TRBV4-1; j_call: TRBJ1-2; clone_size: NA; cdr3_aa: CASSLPMGTGGGGYTF; cdr3_nt: TGCGCCAGCAGCCTCCCGATGGGGACAGGGGGCGGTGGCTACACCTTC
d_call: NA; cdr3_length: 13; v_call: TRBV5-1; j_call: TRBJ1-4; clone_size: NA; cdr3_aa: CASSLSGLEKLFF; cdr3_nt: TGCGCCAGCAGCTTGTCTGGGCTCGAAAAACTGTTTTTT
d_call: TRBD1; cdr3_length: 15; v_call: TRBV10-3; j_call: TRBJ1-6; clone_size: NA; cdr3_aa: CAIRDNIQGYAPLHF; cdr3_nt: TGTGCCATCAGGGACAACATACAGGGGTACGCGCCCCTCCACTTT
d_call: NA; cdr3_length: 12; v_call: TRBV28; j_call: TRBJ1-2; clone_size: once; cdr3_aa: CASTTTGYGYTF; cdr3_nt: TGTGCCAGCACCACCACGGGGTATGGCTACACCTTC
d_call: TRBD1; cdr3_length: 15; v_call: TRBV5-1; j_call: TRBJ2-3; clone_size: NA; cdr3_aa: CASSFYQGAGDTQYF; cdr3_nt: TGCGCCAGCAGCTTCTACCAGGGGGCTGGAGATACGCAGTATTTT
d_call: TRBD1; cdr3_length: 15; v_call: TRBV30; j_call: TRBJ2-7; clone_size: NA; cdr3_aa: CAWSARTGGPYEQYF; cdr3_nt: TGTGCCTGGAGTGCCCGGACAGGGGGACCCTACGAGCAGTACTTC
d_call: TRBD1; cdr3_length: 15; v_call: TRBV19; j_call: TRBJ2-2; clone_size: once; cdr3_aa: CASSSPGQLTGELFF; cdr3_nt: TGTGCCAGTAGTTCGCCGGGACAGCTCACCGGGGAGCTGTTTTTT
d_call: TRBD2; cdr3_length: 17; v_call: TRBV7-9; j_call: TRBJ2-6; clone_size: NA; cdr3_aa: CASSLPGLGSGANVLTF; cdr3_nt: TGTGCCAGCAGCTTGCCGGGACTAGGATCTGGGGCCAACGTCCTGACTTTC
d_call: TRBD1; cdr3_length: 14; v_call: TRBV5-1; j_call: TRBJ2-2; clone_size: NA; cdr3_aa: CASSLATGPGELFF; cdr3_nt: TGCGCCAGCAGCTTGGCGACAGGGCCCGGGGAGCTGTTTTTT
d_call: NA; cdr3_length: 16; v_call: TRBV10-1; j_call: TRBJ2-7; clone_size: NA; cdr3_aa: CASSESPSRADYEQYF; cdr3_nt: TGCGCCAGCAGTGAGTCCCCAAGCAGGGCGGACTACGAGCAGTACTTC
d_call: TRBD2; cdr3_length: 12; v_call: TRBV6-6; j_call: TRBJ2-7; clone_size: few; cdr3_aa: CASRQRGGEQYF; cdr3_nt: TGTGCCAGCAGGCAACGGGGGGGCGAGCAGTACTTC
d_call: NA; cdr3_length: 14; v_call: TRBV6-1; j_call: TRBJ1-2; clone_size: NA; cdr3_aa: CATVSGGFIDGYTF; cdr3_nt: TGTGCCACGGTTAGCGGGGGGTTTATAGATGGCTACACCTTC
d_call: NA; cdr3_length: 15; v_call: TRBV13; j_call: TRBJ1-2; clone_size: NA; cdr3_aa: CASSSGRIANYGYTF; cdr3_nt: TGTGCCAGCAGCTCGGGACGGATAGCTAACTATGGCTACACCTTC
d_call: NA; cdr3_length: 14; v_call: TRBV5-1; j_call: TRBJ2-5; clone_size: NA; cdr3_aa: CASSLERGEETQYF; cdr3_nt: TGCGCCAGCAGCTTGGAGCGTGGGGAAGAGACCCAGTACTTC
d_call: NA; cdr3_length: 11; v_call: TRBV28; j_call: TRBJ1-2; clone_size: NA; cdr3_aa: CASSLNSGYTF; cdr3_nt: TGTGCCAGCAGTCTAAATTCTGGCTACACCTTC
d_call: TRBD1; cdr3_length: 16; v_call: TRBV5-1; j_call: TRBJ1-2; clone_size: NA; cdr3_aa: CASSSTTTTGGYGYTF; cdr3_nt: TGCGCCAGCAGCTCCACTACGACGACAGGGGGCTATGGCTACACCTTC
d_call: TRBD1; cdr3_length: 13; v_call: TRBV4-3; j_call: TRBJ2-7; clone_size: NA; cdr3_aa: CASSQGDRGEQYF; cdr3_nt: TGCGCCAGCAGCCAAGGGGACAGGGGCGAGCAGTACTTC
d_call: NA; cdr3_length: 12; v_call: TRBV30; j_call: TRBJ1-2; clone_size: once; cdr3_aa: CAWSVDGFGYTF; cdr3_nt: TGTGCCTGGAGTGTAGATGGTTTCGGCTACACCTTC
d_call: NA; cdr3_length: 12; v_call: TRBV2; j_call: TRBJ1-3; clone_size: NA; cdr3_aa: CASSLTAGTIYF; cdr3_nt: TGTGCCAGCAGCCTGACGGCTGGCACCATATATTTT
d_call: TRBD1; cdr3_length: 15; v_call: TRBV2; j_call: TRBJ1-3; clone_size: NA; cdr3_aa: CASSATGVSGNTIYF; cdr3_nt: TGTGCCAGCAGTGCGACAGGGGTCTCTGGAAACACCATATATTTT
d_call: NA; cdr3_length: 15; v_call: TRBV10-3; j_call: TRBJ1-5; clone_size: NA; cdr3_aa: CAISEFADSNQPQHF; cdr3_nt: TGTGCCATCAGTGAGTTTGCGGATAGCAATCAGCCCCAGCATTTT
d_call: NA; cdr3_length: 15; v_call: TRBV2; j_call: TRBJ1-4; clone_size: NA; cdr3_aa: CATLLDFSTNEKLFF; cdr3_nt: TGTGCCACCCTTTTGGATTTCTCAACTAATGAAAAACTGTTTTTT
d_call: TRBD1; cdr3_length: 15; v_call: TRBV30; j_call: TRBJ2-2; clone_size: NA; cdr3_aa: CAWSFGQGWTGELFF; cdr3_nt: TGTGCCTGGAGTTTCGGACAGGGTTGGACCGGGGAGCTGTTTTTT
d_call: TRBD2; cdr3_length: 14; v_call: TRBV4-3; j_call: TRBJ2-5; clone_size: NA; cdr3_aa: CASSQGTSGETQYF; cdr3_nt: TGCGCCAGCAGCCAAGGGACTAGCGGTGAGACCCAGTACTTC
d_call: NA; cdr3_length: 13; v_call: TRBV6-4; j_call: TRBJ2-2; clone_size: once; cdr3_aa: CASKYDSSGELFF; cdr3_nt: TGTGCCAGCAAATATGACTCCTCCGGGGAGCTGTTTTTT